The next 24 T cell receptor beta chains were all read from a single sample in a study of CD8 T cells in Susac syndrome. A quantity of 0.5 to 1 ug RNA underwent reverse transcription using random hexamers. TCRdb passed the immunoSEQ multiplex PCR reads through MiXCR, listing each CDR3 protein once. The sample includes 100,000 to 150,000 distinct CDR3 sequences, more than 80% of them seen just once. Sequenced input: CD8+ T cells from PBMCs. These receptors all stem from a human donor with multiple sclerosis.

The chain employs TRBV30 and TRBJ2-3; no reliable D call. Germline V gene lookup returns CDR1 GTSNPN and CDR2 SVGIG (reference sequence). The CDR3 runs 14 residues. Trimming took off 2 bases at V and 2 bases at J, with 11 bases between the two ends. This CDR3 is CAWSMTGPTDTQYF. CDR3 nucleotides: TGTGCCTGGAGTATGACGGGCCCCACAGATACGCAGTATTTT.

The chain uses TRBV20-1 and TRBJ2-3; TRBD2 aligns across 13 bases. J was trimmed by 6 bases and V by 1 base; bases with no gene match: 4. This CDR3 contains 15 residues. The V gene's germline CDR1 is DFQATT and CDR2 SNEGSKA (reference sequence). This chain's CDR3 is CSARGTSGRRDTQYF. CDR3 coding DNA: TGCAGTGCTAGAGGGACTAGCGGGAGACGGGATACGCAGTATTTT.

The gene calls are TRBV5-1 and TRBJ2-2; D is undetermined. Trimming shortened V by 3 bases and J by 5 bases, and 5 bases separated the two germline ends. The CDR3 spans 12 residues. Germline-derived CDR1 and CDR2 are SGHRS and YFSETQ. The CDR3 DNA reads TGCGCCAGCAGCTCGGATACCGGGGAGCTGTTTTTT. Translation: CASSSDTGELFF.

This clonotype was seen only once. The chain links TRBV7-9 to TRBJ2-1, with 8 bases identical to TRBD1. This CDR3 spans 12 amino acids. Germline CDR1 SEHNR, CDR2 FQNEAQ (reference sequence). Trimming took 4 bases from V and 15 from J; bases not matched to a gene: 8. In DNA form, the CDR3 reads TGTGCCAGCAGCTCGGGGACAGGCCTAGTGTTCTTC. Its protein is CASSSGTGLVFF.

The gene calls are TRBV27 and TRBJ2-4; D gene ambiguous. The germline V gene has CDR1 MNHEY and CDR2 SMNVEV (reference sequence). The CDR3 has 15 amino acids. Trimming stripped 4 bases from V and 0 bases from J, with 10 bases between. This CDR3 reads CASSSIPLAKNIQYF. The DNA for the CDR3 is TGTGCCAGCAGTTCTATCCCGTTAGCCAAAAACATTCAGTACTTC.

J is TRBJ2-3 and V is TRBV7-9, with 7 positions matching TRBD1. This CDR3 has 14 residues. With 5 bases clipped from V and 3 bases from J, the junction kept 5 bases outside the gene matches. Per germline, CDR1 SEHNR and CDR2 FQNEAQ (reference sequence). The CDR3 nucleotides are TGTGCCAGCAGCACCGGGACAGCTACAGATACGCAGTATTTT. This translates into CASSTGTATDTQYF.

The rearrangement uses TRBV20-1 and TRBJ1-3; TRBD1 might be the D (6 bases). The germline V gene has CDR1 DFQATT and CDR2 SNEGSKA (reference sequence). Trimming removed 3 bases from V and 4 bases from J, with 10 bases in between. CDR3 length equals 13 residues. The CDR3 region has the DNA TGCAGTGCTAGCCAAGACAGGGGAAACACCATATATTTT. The encoded protein is CSASQDRGNTIYF.

This clonotype has only one observation. The V gene is TRBV9, the J gene TRBJ2-7; no firm D call. The germline CDR1 and CDR2 sequences are SGDLS and YYNGEE. The CDR3 consists of 14 residues. Between the trimmed V and J ends, which lost 4 bases and 5 bases, there was a span of 16 bases. The CDR3 DNA is TGTGCCAGCAGCCCCTGGGCGGAGAGAAACGAGCAGTACTTC. It is translated as CASSPWAERNEQYF.

The chain is built from TRBV3-1 and TRBJ2-7; no reliable D call. The CDR3 consists of 14 residues. Germline V gene sequence: CDR1 LGHDT, CDR2 YNNKEL (reference sequence). V was trimmed by 4 bases and J by 3 bases, leaving 13 bases between them. The CDR3 reads CASSPWSGHYEQYF. The CDR3 nucleotides read TGTGCCAGCAGCCCATGGTCAGGTCACTACGAGCAGTACTTC.

The chain uses TRBV13 and TRBJ1-5; D not certain. Trimming shortened V by 3 bases and J by 3 bases, and 9 bases separated the two germline ends. Per germline, CDR1 PRHDT and CDR2 FYEKMQ (reference sequence). The CDR3 runs to 14 residues. Here the CDR3 reads CASSLGPFNQPQHF. The CDR3, as DNA: TGTGCCAGCAGCTTGGGCCCCTTCAATCAGCCCCAGCATTTT.

This sequence joins TRBV12-3 or TRBV12-4 and TRBJ1-1; D is uncertain. Trimming removed 6 bases at V and 4 bases at J, with 9 bases between. This CDR3 has 12 amino acids. The CDR3 nucleotides are TGTGCCAGCAGGGTCATGGGCACTGAAGCTTTCTTT. As protein: CASRVMGTEAFF.

The chain has TRBV6-5 and TRBJ2-2; 7 bases agree with TRBD2. Trimming took 4 bases from V and 5 from J; bases not matched to a gene: 13. The CDR3 is 17 residues long. Per the germline V gene, CDR1 is MNHEY and CDR2 is SVGAGI. This CDR3 is CASSLDVGGRGTGELFF. The CDR3 region has the DNA TGTGCCAGCAGTTTGGACGTTGGCGGGAGAGGGACCGGGGAGCTGTTTTTT.

CDR3 amino acids: CASKMAGANYGYTF. The CDR3, as DNA: TGTGCCAGCAAGATGGCAGGGGCTAACTATGGCTACACCTTC. The chain is built from TRBV12-3 or TRBV12-4 and TRBJ1-2, with D tentatively TRBD1 (6 bases). V lost 7 bases to trimming and J lost 0 bases, with 12 bases between them. The CDR3 runs 14 residues.

The chain uses TRBV6-1 and TRBJ1-2, with 8 bases identical to TRBD1. The germline V gene has CDR1 MNHNS and CDR2 SASEGT. J gave up 4 bases and V 3 bases, and 10 bases lay outside the gene matches. This CDR3 is 16 amino acids long. CDR3 residues: CASSDRRQGSTYGYTF. CDR3 coding DNA: TGTGCCAGCAGTGATCGGAGACAGGGGTCGACCTATGGCTACACCTTC.

V usage is TRBV7-8 and J usage is TRBJ2-2, with a weak D call TRBD2 (5 bases). Trimming removed 6 bases from V and 0 bases from J, with 8 bases in between. The CDR3 has 14 residues. Germline CDR1 reads SGHVS; CDR2 reads FQNEAQ. In DNA form, the CDR3 reads TGTGCCAGCAGACTAGGGACGAACACCGGGGAGCTGTTTTTT. It encodes CASRLGTNTGELFF.

V is TRBV4-1 and J is TRBJ2-2; D perhaps matches TRBD1 (6 bases). The CDR3 consists of 16 residues. Trimming stripped 6 bases from V and 0 bases from J, with 14 bases between. Germline values: CDR1 MGHRA, CDR2 YSYEKL. CDR3 protein: CASRPPTGSNTGELFF. The CDR3, as DNA: TGCGCCAGCAGACCTCCAACAGGGTCGAACACCGGGGAGCTGTTTTTT.

This chain connects TRBV12-3 or TRBV12-4 to TRBJ1-5; D gene unclear. V shed 1 base and J shed 12 bases, with 10 bases lying between them. The length of the CDR3 is 12 residues. This CDR3 reads CASSLVIPVQHF. The DNA for the CDR3 is TGTGCCAGCAGTTTAGTTATCCCGGTCCAGCATTTT.

This sequence joins TRBV9 and TRBJ2-1; D is perhaps TRBD1 or TRBD2 (5 bases each). The CDR3 loop spans 13 amino acids. The V gene lost 0 bases and the J gene lost 6 bases, with 7 bases spanning the gap. Germline V lookup: CDR1 SGDLS, CDR2 YYNGEE. DNA for the CDR3: TGTGCCAGCAGCGTAGCTGGGGGCAATGAGCAGTTCTTC. Translating gives CASSVAGGNEQFF.

In nucleotides, the CDR3 is TGCAGCGTCCGCAGGGGAGGTGAGCAGTTCTTC. Its translation is CSVRRGGEQFF. The chain couples TRBV29-1 to TRBJ2-1, with D perhaps TRBD1 or TRBD2 (6 bases each). In germline, CDR1 is SQVTM, CDR2 ANQGSEA. The ends were cut back, 6 bases at V and 9 bases at J, with 12 bases in the middle. This CDR3 has 11 amino acids.

The rearrangement joins TRBV7-9 to TRBJ1-5, with D tentatively TRBD1 (5 bases). The CDR3 spans 15 residues. In germline, CDR1 is SEHNR, CDR2 FQNEAQ (reference sequence). The V gene lost 1 base and the J gene lost 6 bases, with 13 bases spanning the gap. DNA of the CDR3: TGTGCCAGCAGCTTAGGAGGGACTGAGGGTCAGCCCCAGCATTTT. The encoded protein is CASSLGGTEGQPQHF.

V usage is TRBV19 and J usage is TRBJ1-6; tentatively, D is TRBD1 (5 bases). Trimming left V 10 bases short and J 13 bases short, with 11 bases between. Germline loops: CDR1 LNHDA, CDR2 SQIVND (reference sequence). The CDR3 covers 10 residues. CDR3 amino acids: CATGNYPLHF. The CDR3 DNA reads as TGTGCCACAGGGAACTACCCCCTCCACTTT.

The CDR3 protein is CASSSITGGGNQPQHF. The CDR3 coding sequence is TGTGCCAGCAGTTCCATCACAGGGGGTGGCAATCAGCCCCAGCATTTT. This chain joins TRBV27 and TRBJ1-5, with 8 bases matching TRBD1. In germline, CDR1 is MNHEY, CDR2 SMNVEV (reference sequence). This CDR3 has 16 residues. The V gene end was trimmed by 4 bases and the J gene end by 2 bases; junction bases not matched to a gene: 7.

The V call is TRBV19, the J call TRBJ2-3; D is perhaps TRBD1 (5 bases). This CDR3 has 14 residues. Trimming left V 3 bases short and J 2 bases short, with 9 bases between. Germline CDR1 is LNHDA and CDR2 is SQIVND (reference sequence). Here the CDR3 DNA reads TGTGCCAGTAGTATCCGTGGGGCCACAGATACGCAGTATTTT. Protein product: CASSIRGATDTQYF.

The chain employs TRBV13 and TRBJ1-1; 10 positions agree with TRBD1. Germline V gives CDR1 PRHDT, CDR2 FYEKMQ (reference sequence). V shed 4 bases and J 7 bases; nucleotides not matched to a gene: 12. The CDR3 is 16 residues long. CDR3 amino acids: CASSSTGGQGKGEAFF. Here the CDR3 DNA reads TGTGCCAGCAGCTCCACGGGGGGACAGGGGAAGGGTGAAGCTTTCTTT.